Listed here are 29 T cell receptor beta chains from one sample, sequenced in a study of T cell responses to AZD1222 COVID-19 vaccine. Only in-frame clones appear in the TCRdb table, and some are missing; sequencing was by immunoSEQ multiplex PCR. The sample shows 150,000 to 200,000 clones, 90% to 95% of them seen only once. The source material was peripheral blood, sampled 28 days after the second AZD1222 dose. The receptors come from an adult who received the AZD1222 COVID-19 vaccine.

The chain joins TRBV7-3 to TRBJ2-5; D perhaps matches TRBD2 (6 bases). This CDR3 is built from 13 residues. CDR1 is SGHTA and CDR2 is FQGTGA in the germline V gene. V lost 2 bases and J 6 bases, leaving 10 bases between the germline ends. The CDR3, as DNA: TGTGCCAGCAGCTTATATGCGGGGAAGACCCAGTACTTC. This sequence encodes CASSLYAGKTQYF.

The chain has TRBV7-8 and TRBJ1-2; D remains unclear. The CDR3 runs to 13 residues. Germline loops: CDR1 SGHVS, CDR2 FQNEAQ. The V gene lost 5 bases and the J gene lost 12 bases, with 19 bases spanning the gap. CDR3: CASSKDGIVGNTF. CDR3 coding DNA: TGTGCCAGCAGCAAAGATGGGATAGTTGGTAACACCTTC.

J is TRBJ1-1 and V is TRBV15; TRBD1 is a possible D gene (6 bases). Trimming cost V 0 bases and J 5 bases, with 13 bases left between them. This CDR3 spans 15 amino acids. CDR1 and CDR2 from the germline V gene are LNHNV and YYDKDF (reference sequence). The CDR3 protein is CATSRDLGGHTEAFF. CDR3 DNA: TGTGCCACCAGCAGAGATCTGGGGGGGCATACTGAAGCTTTCTTT.

The V and J genes are TRBV3-1 (or the pseudogene TRBV3-2) and TRBJ1-6; 9 bases line up with TRBD1. Losses at the gene ends were 1 base for V and 9 bases for J; bases not matched to a gene: 4. Germline V gene lookup returns CDR1 LGHDT and CDR2 YNNKEL (reference sequence). This CDR3 has 15 residues. CDR3 residues: CASSQGTGVFSPLHF. In DNA form, the CDR3 reads TGTGCCAGCAGCCAAGGGACAGGGGTTTTTTCACCCCTCCACTTT.

The chain uses TRBV2 and TRBJ2-7; D may be TRBD1 (5 bases). V lost 6 bases and J lost 4, with 16 bases in between. CDR1 and CDR2 (germline): SNHLY, FYNNEI. This CDR3 comprises 14 residues. CDR3 in amino acids: CASREKTERYEQYF. The CDR3 nucleotides read TGTGCCAGCAGGGAAAAGACAGAAAGGTACGAGCAGTACTTC.

The V call is TRBV2, the J call TRBJ2-3; 10 positions agree with TRBD1. The germline V gene has CDR1 SNHLY and CDR2 FYNNEI. J lost 7 bases, V lost 11 bases, and 9 bases had no gene match. The CDR3 has 13 residues. The CDR3 nucleotides read TGTGCCTTGGTGGGGACAGGGGTAAATACGCAGTATTTT. This codes for CALVGTGVNTQYF.

CDR3 sequence: CASGPPLGSPGELFF. The CDR3 coding sequence is TGTGCTAGTGGTCCCCCTCTAGGGTCTCCCGGGGAGCTGTTTTTT. J is TRBJ2-2 and V is TRBV12-5; D unclear. Trimming removed 5 bases from V and 6 bases from J, with 16 bases in between. This CDR3 has 15 residues. Looked up from germline, CDR1 is LGHNT and CDR2 is FRNRAP.

V and J are TRBV10-3 and TRBJ1-2; 10 bases are a match to TRBD1. Germline CDR1 is ENHRY and CDR2 is SYGVKD. Trimming took 2 bases from V and 8 from J; bases not matched to a gene: 2. CDR3 length: 13 residues. CDR3 amino acids: CAISEETGGGYTF. In nucleotides, the CDR3 is TGTGCCATCAGTGAGGAGACAGGGGGCGGCTACACCTTC.

The chain combines TRBV3-1 (or the pseudogene TRBV3-2) with TRBJ1-2; D remains unclear. CDR3 length: 12 residues. CDR1 and CDR2 from the germline V gene are LGHDT and YNNKEL (reference sequence). Trimming took 4 bases from V and 2 from J, leaving 5 bases between them. The CDR3 DNA follows: TGTGCCAGCAGCCGACCCAACTATGGCTACACCTTC. The encoded protein is CASSRPNYGYTF.

The J gene is TRBJ2-5, the V gene TRBV7-9, with D perhaps TRBD1 (6 bases). The CDR3 length is 15 residues. CDR1 and CDR2 (germline): SEHNR, FQNEAQ (reference sequence). V lost 1 base, J lost 5 bases, and 14 bases lay in between. The CDR3 is CASSLVARGRETQYF. Written as DNA, the CDR3 is TGTGCCAGCAGCTTAGTCGCCAGGGGAAGGGAGACCCAGTACTTC. Drawing the rest from reference TRBV7-9 and TRBJ2-5, the complete variable domain is DTGVSQNPRHKITKRGQNVTFRCDPISEHNRLYWYRQTLGQGPEFLTYFQNEAQLEKSRLLSDRFSAERPKGSFSTLEIQRTEQGDSAMYLCASSLVARGRETQYFGPGTRLLVL.

This clone is a singleton in its sample. This sequence joins TRBV19 and TRBJ1-5; possibly TRBD1 for D (5 bases). The germline V and J ends were trimmed by 7 bases and 6 bases, with 19 bases remaining between them. Germline V CDR1 and CDR2: LNHDA, SQIVND (reference sequence). The CDR3 is 15 residues long. The CDR3 protein is CASTMGLGWGQPQHF. CDR3 in DNA: TGTGCCAGTACTATGGGGCTCGGATGGGGTCAGCCCCAGCATTTT.

V is TRBV9 and J is TRBJ1-1, with a weak D call TRBD1 (6 bases). V lost 4 bases and J lost 0, with 13 bases in between. CDR3 length: 15 amino acids. Germline CDR1 reads SGDLS; CDR2 reads YYNGEE. The CDR3 reads CASSPRGTVNTEAFF. Written as DNA, the CDR3 is TGTGCCAGCAGCCCTAGGGGGACGGTGAACACTGAAGCTTTCTTT.

The chain uses TRBV6-5 and TRBJ1-5; weak D call: TRBD1 (5 bases). Between the trimmed V and J ends, which lost 4 bases and 0 bases, there was a span of 10 bases. This CDR3 has 15 amino acids. Germline CDR1 reads MNHEY; CDR2 reads SVGAGI. DNA of the CDR3: TGTGCCAGCAGTTGGGGGACGGATAGCAATCAGCCCCAGCATTTT. Its protein product is CASSWGTDSNQPQHF.

The rearrangement links TRBV19 to TRBJ2-3, with D perhaps assigned TRBD1 or TRBD2 (5 bases each). The CDR3 contains 14 residues. Between the trimmed V and J ends, which lost 4 bases and 2 bases, there was a span of 10 bases. Germline assignment: CDR1 LNHDA and CDR2 SQIVND (reference sequence). CDR3 bases: TGTGCCAGTAGTAGAGGGGAGCTCACAGATACGCAGTATTTT. Translated: CASSRGELTDTQYF.

This chain uses TRBV6-5 with TRBJ1-1; 8 positions agree with TRBD1. Germline CDR1 MNHEY, CDR2 SVGAGI. Germline trimming cut 4 bases from V and 0 bases from J; bases unmatched to any gene: 1. The CDR3 is 14 residues long. CDR3 amino acids: CASSWDRLNTEAFF. The CDR3 nucleotides read TGTGCCAGCAGTTGGGACAGGCTGAACACTGAAGCTTTCTTT.

The gene calls are TRBV5-8 and TRBJ2-2; the match to TRBD1 covers 9 bases. J was trimmed by 4 bases and V by 4 bases; bases with no gene match: 5. The CDR3 has 15 residues. Per the germline V gene, CDR1 is SGHTS and CDR2 is YDEGEE. CDR3 nucleotides: TGTGCCAGCAGCCCTAACAGGGGGCGCACCGGGGAGCTGTTTTTT. Encoded protein: CASSPNRGRTGELFF.

The V and J genes are TRBV7-9 and TRBJ2-1, with TRBD2 matching 7 bases. Germline assignment: CDR1 SEHNR and CDR2 FQNEAQ (reference sequence). The CDR3 is 14 amino acids. J was trimmed by 1 base and V by 7 bases; bases with no gene match: 4. CDR3 region: CASTRGGSYNEQFF. CDR3 in DNA: TGTGCCAGCACCCGCGGGGGATCCTACAATGAGCAGTTCTTC.

The chain has TRBV19 and TRBJ1-2; the D is unclear. Germline lookup yields CDR1 LNHDA and CDR2 SQIVND (reference sequence). Trimming left V 9 bases short and J 0 bases short, with 20 bases between. This CDR3 contains 16 residues. The CDR3 DNA reads TGTGCCAGCTCACGGGCCCCGACCTGGGCTAACTATGGCTACACCTTC. Translated, it gives CASSRAPTWANYGYTF. The complete variable domain, with remaining parts taken from reference TRBV19 and TRBJ1-2, reads DGGITQSPKYLFRKEGQNVTLSCEQNLNHDAMYWYRQDPGQGLRLIYYSQIVNDFQKGDIAEGYSVSREKKESFPLTVTSAQKNPTAFYLCASSRAPTWANYGYTFGSGTRLTVV.

V usage is TRBV28 and J usage is TRBJ1-4; unclear D gene. Deletions cut 3 bases from V and 5 bases from J, with 10 bases between. The germline gives CDR1 MDHEN, CDR2 SYDVKM. CDR3 length: 14 amino acids. The DNA of the CDR3 is TGTGCCAGCAGTTTTAGCTCATTCAATGAAAAACTGTTTTTT. Amino acids: CASSFSSFNEKLFF.

The chain combines TRBV7-9 with TRBJ1-1, with no clear D. In germline, CDR1 is SEHNR, CDR2 FQNEAQ (reference sequence). The CDR3 has 10 amino acids. V was pared by 1 base and J by 8 bases, with 2 bases between. CDR3 amino acids: CASSLVEAFF. For the CDR3, the DNA is TGTGCCAGCAGCTTAGTGGAAGCTTTCTTT.

V gene TRBV29-1 combines with J gene TRBJ2-1, with 7 bases fitting TRBD2. The CDR3 covers 14 residues. After removal of 1 base from V and 5 bases from J, the junction contained 5 bases not matched to a gene. CDR1 SQVTM and CDR2 ANQGSEA come from the germline V gene. Written as DNA, the CDR3 is TGCAGCGTTGAAGTGCAGCGGGGCCACAATGAGCAGTTCTTC. Its protein product is CSVEVQRGHNEQFF.

The chain uses TRBV20-1 and TRBJ1-4; D might be TRBD1 (5 bases). V dropped 3 bases and J dropped 0 bases, with 8 bases sitting between them. CDR3 length equals 14 residues. Germline V gene data show CDR1 as DFQATT and CDR2 as SNEGSKA (reference sequence). Here the CDR3 DNA reads TGCAGTGCTAGTCCGGGGCCAACTAATGAAAAACTGTTTTTT. It is translated as CSASPGPTNEKLFF.

This chain joins TRBV19 and TRBJ2-7; 9 positions match TRBD1. Germline CDR1 reads LNHDA; CDR2 reads SQIVND (reference sequence). Unmatched junction bases numbered 7, after V lost 6 bases and J lost 7 bases. CDR3 length: 13 residues. CDR3 sequence (DNA): TGTGCCAGTAGCCCCTACAGGGGGCAAGAGCAGTACTTC. It codes for CASSPYRGQEQYF.

The chain recombines TRBV30 with TRBJ2-1; 7 bases align to TRBD2. Germline V gives CDR1 GTSNPN, CDR2 SVGIG (reference sequence). V was clipped by 0 bases and J by 6 bases; unmatched bases: 2. CDR3 length equals 13 residues. The CDR3 bases are TGTGCCTGGAGTGTCGGGGGGTCCAATGAGCAGTTCTTC. This codes for CAWSVGGSNEQFF.

The chain couples TRBV2 to TRBJ1-5; D is ambiguous. Per the germline V gene, CDR1 is SNHLY and CDR2 is FYNNEI. V was trimmed by 7 bases and J by 4 bases, leaving 11 bases between them. CDR3 length: 13 residues. The CDR3 reads CASINEANQPQHF. In nucleotides, the CDR3 is TGTGCCAGCATCAACGAGGCAAATCAGCCCCAGCATTTT.

This sequence joins TRBV6-4 and TRBJ2-3; D possibly uses TRBD1 or TRBD2 (6 bases each). Germline lookup yields CDR1 MRHNA and CDR2 SNTAGT. Trimming pared 5 bases from V and 0 bases from J, leaving 9 bases between. This CDR3 region has 14 residues. This CDR3 is CASSRGTSTDTQYF. CDR3 bases: TGTGCCAGCAGTAGGGGGACTAGCACAGATACGCAGTATTTT.

This clone was found once. The V and J genes are TRBV6-1 and TRBJ1-6, with a tentative D call TRBD1 (6 bases). The CDR3 is made up of 15 amino acids. The ends were cut back, 3 bases at V and 4 bases at J, with 10 bases in the middle. Germline lookup yields CDR1 MNHNS and CDR2 SASEGT. For the CDR3, the DNA is TGTGCCAGCAGTGACCCAAGGGGGTATAATTCACCCCTCCACTTT. This codes for CASSDPRGYNSPLHF.

The chain links TRBV27 to TRBJ1-2; D may be TRBD1 (6 bases). The CDR3 has 13 amino acids. Germline CDR1 is MNHEY and CDR2 is SMNVEV (reference sequence). V shed 2 bases and J shed 11 bases, with 15 bases lying between them. Here the CDR3 reads CASSLGGHPRYTF. CDR3 nucleotide sequence: TGTGCCAGCAGTTTAGGGGGACACCCGCGGTACACCTTC.

The chain is built from TRBV6-5 and TRBJ1-6; D ambiguous. The length of the CDR3 is 14 residues. The V end was cut by 4 bases, the J end by 8 bases, with 12 bases between. CDR1 is MNHEY and CDR2 is SVGAGI in the germline V gene. CDR3 in amino acids: CASSLEIGDSPLHF. For the CDR3, the DNA is TGTGCCAGCAGTTTAGAAATCGGGGATTCACCCCTCCACTTT.